Following are 18 T cell receptor beta chains from one sample sequenced in a study of T-cell memory formation after mild COVID-19. TCRdb called the 5' RACE reads again in MiXCR, with one record for every CDR3 protein. This table has some 310,000 distinct CDR3 sequences, roughly 19% appearing once. The material sequenced was PBMCs or a T cell subset sorted from them (not recorded which). These receptors all stem from a young man who had mild COVID-19 (a few samples of this study predate the infection). Cell type and time point are not known.

The chain combines TRBV5-1 with TRBJ2-5; maybe TRBD1 (5 bases). Germline CDR1 SGHRS, CDR2 YFSETQ. Trimming pared 4 bases from V and 4 bases from J, leaving 11 bases between. The CDR3 is 13 residues long. This CDR3 is CASSPLRGETQYF. The CDR3 DNA follows: TGCGCCAGCAGCCCCCTAAGGGGAGAGACCCAGTACTTC.

V and J are TRBV10-3 and TRBJ2-2; D not certain. The CDR3 loop spans 13 amino acids. CDR1 ENHRY and CDR2 SYGVKD come from the germline V gene. Trimming removed 6 bases from V and 7 bases from J, with 12 bases in between. This chain's CDR3 is CAISSRFDGELFF. In DNA, the CDR3 is TGTGCCATCAGCTCCCGATTTGACGGGGAGCTGTTTTTT.

About this clonotype itself: The conserved phenylalanine or tryptophan is not found at the CDR3 terminus, so this likely reflects a read error. This chain connects TRBV7-3 to TRBJ2-5; 9 nucleotides agree with TRBD1. CDR3 size: 15 residues. Germline V gives CDR1 SGHTA, CDR2 FQGTGA. J gave up 5 bases and V 5 bases, and 9 bases lay outside the gene matches. CDR3 amino acids: CASSATGGAMETQYL. The CDR3 DNA sequence: TGTGCCAGCAGCGCTACAGGGGGCGCAATGGAGACCCAGTACTTA.

The sample holds a few counts of this clonotype. V gene TRBV4-3 combines with J gene TRBJ2-5, with TRBD2 matching 7 bases. The CDR3 runs 13 residues. The ends lost 1 base at V and 5 bases at J; junction bases unmatched: 1. CDR1 LGHNA and CDR2 YSLEER come from the germline V gene. The CDR3 protein is CASSQGGGETQYF. The DNA of the CDR3 is TGCGCCAGCAGCCAAGGGGGGGGGGAGACCCAGTACTTC.

This CDR3 reads CASSSNENFYEQYF. The CDR3 DNA follows: TGTGCCAGCAGCTCCAACGAGAACTTTTACGAGCAGTACTTC. The chain couples TRBV9 to TRBJ2-7, with D hard to call. Trimming shortened V by 4 bases and J by 4 bases, and 15 bases separated the two germline ends. The germline gives CDR1 SGDLS, CDR2 YYNGEE. The CDR3 covers 14 residues. The full variable domain, its missing parts supplied by reference TRBV9 and TRBJ2-7, is DSGVTQTPKHLITATGQRVTLRCSPRSGDLSVYWYQQSLDQGLQFLIQYYNGEERAKGNILERFSAQQFPDLHSELNLSSLELGDSALYFCASSSNENFYEQYFGPGTRLTVT.

J is TRBJ2-5 and V is TRBV7-6, with TRBD1 matching over 7 bases. The CDR3 extends over 17 amino acids. Looked up from germline, CDR1 is SGHVS and CDR2 is FNYEAQ. The V segment lost 2 bases and the J segment 0 bases; nucleotides outside the gene matches: 9. The CDR3 DNA is TGTGCCAGCAGCTTATCCAGCCCTACAGGGGACCAAGAGACCCAGTACTTC. This translates into CASSLSSPTGDQETQYF.

J is TRBJ2-1 and V is TRBV6-5; 8 bases agree with TRBD2. V lost 4 bases and J lost 6; bases outside the gene matches: 8. Germline-derived CDR1 and CDR2 are MNHEY and SVGAGI. The CDR3 loop spans 15 amino acids. The CDR3 DNA is TGTGCCAGCAGTTCGTTGGGACTAGGTGTCAATGAGCAGTTCTTC. This encodes CASSSLGLGVNEQFF.

The chain employs TRBV18 and TRBJ1-5, with 9 bases aligning to TRBD1. Losses at the gene ends were 3 bases for V and 4 bases for J; bases not matched to a gene: 7. The CDR3 extends over 16 amino acids. The V gene's germline CDR1 is KGHSH and CDR2 LQKENI. The CDR3 sequence: CASSPPQGQGNQPQHF. CDR3 bases: TGTGCCAGCTCACCTCCGCAGGGACAGGGAAATCAGCCCCAGCATTTT.

This clonotype was detected a few times. V usage is TRBV20-1 and J usage is TRBJ1-4, with 8 bases identical to TRBD1. This CDR3 comprises 15 residues. With V trimmed by 4 bases and J by 3 bases, 7 bases remained unmatched. Germline V gives CDR1 DFQATT, CDR2 SNEGSKA (reference sequence). CDR3 in DNA: TGCAGTGCTAACAGGGGGGTTCGGGCTAATGAAAAACTGTTTTTT. It yields the protein CSANRGVRANEKLFF.

The sample holds a few counts of this clonotype. The rearrangement joins TRBV19 to TRBJ1-6, with TRBD1 as a possible D gene (5 bases). Germline V gives CDR1 LNHDA, CDR2 SQIVND (reference sequence). This CDR3 is built from 15 residues. Trimming left V 4 bases short and J 7 bases short, with 14 bases between. The CDR3 sequence is CASSTLTGGNSPLHF. In DNA, the CDR3 is TGTGCCAGTAGTACCCTGACGGGGGGAAATTCACCCCTCCACTTT. The variable domain in full, with the rest retrieved from reference TRBV19 and TRBJ1-6, is DGGITQSPKYLFRKEGQNVTLSCEQNLNHDAMYWYRQDPGQGLRLIYYSQIVNDFQKGDIAEGYSVSREKKESFPLTVTSAQKNPTAFYLCASSTLTGGNSPLHFGNGTRLTVT.

There are a few counts of this clonotype. The V and J genes are TRBV7-3 and TRBJ2-3, with D possibly matching TRBD2 (5 bases). The CDR3 loop spans 13 amino acids. Per the germline V gene, CDR1 is SGHTA and CDR2 is FQGTGA. The ends were cut back, 5 bases at V and 5 bases at J, with 11 bases in the middle. CDR3 in amino acids: CASSLGLIDTQYF. CDR3 in DNA: TGTGCCAGCAGCCTTGGACTCATAGATACGCAGTATTTT. Complete variable domain (other parts from reference TRBV7-3 and TRBJ2-3): GAGVSQTPSNKVTEKGKYVELRCDPISGHTALYWYRQSLGQGPEFLIYFQGTGAADDSGLPNDRFFAVRPEGSVSTLKIQRTERGDSAVYLCASSLGLIDTQYFGPGTRLTVL.

In its sample, this clonotype was seen a few times. The rearrangement uses TRBV15 and TRBJ1-1; tentatively, D is TRBD1 (5 bases). This CDR3 spans 15 amino acids. Deletions cut 0 bases from V and 0 bases from J, with 8 bases between. Germline CDR1 LNHNV, CDR2 YYDKDF (reference sequence). This CDR3 is CATSRDGAVNTEAFF. CDR3 nucleotides: TGTGCCACCAGCAGAGATGGGGCGGTGAACACTGAAGCTTTCTTT.

This sequence joins TRBV6-5 and TRBJ2-3, with D perhaps TRBD1 (5 bases). Germline loops: CDR1 MNHEY, CDR2 SVGAGI. The CDR3 loop spans 15 amino acids. Trimming removed 1 base from V and 6 bases from J, with 14 bases in between. The CDR3 DNA reads as TGTGCCAGCAGTTACTTAGGGGCCACCCAGGATACGCAGTATTTT. Translation gives CASSYLGATQDTQYF.

This clonotype was observed a few times. V usage is TRBV7-2 and J usage is TRBJ2-7; D possibly corresponds to TRBD1 (6 bases). The V gene's germline CDR1 is SGHTA and CDR2 FQGNSA. The CDR3 runs to 16 residues. V shed 3 bases and J shed 3 bases, with 18 bases lying between them. The CDR3 nucleotides are TGTGCCAGCAGCTTCAAACACCGGGACACACTCTACGAGCAGTACGTC. This gives the protein CASSFKHRDTLYEQYV.

This clonotype has a count of ten or more. The chain couples TRBV7-2 to TRBJ2-1, with D perhaps assigned TRBD1 or TRBD2 (5 bases each). This CDR3 region has 16 residues. Germline lookup yields CDR1 SGHTA and CDR2 FQGNSA. Trimming took 0 bases from V and 0 from J, leaving 9 bases between them. This CDR3 reads CASSLAGRDSYNEQFF. The CDR3 nucleotides are TGTGCCAGCAGCTTAGCGGGACGGGACTCCTACAATGAGCAGTTCTTC.

In this sample, this clonotype turned up a few times. The chain is built from TRBV5-1 and TRBJ2-3; the match to TRBD2 covers 9 bases. CDR1 SGHRS and CDR2 YFSETQ come from the germline V gene. The CDR3 extends over 17 amino acids. V lost 0 bases and J lost 5; bases outside the gene matches: 10. Here the CDR3 DNA reads TGCGCCAGCAGCTTGGCCCGTGCGGGGGGGCCTCTAGATACGCAGTATTTT. It translates to CASSLARAGGPLDTQYF.

The table lists this clonotype with a few counts. The chain combines TRBV7-3 with TRBJ2-2, with D perhaps TRBD2 (6 bases). The germline CDR1 and CDR2 sequences are SGHTA and FQGTGA. V lost 5 bases and J lost 4, with 14 bases in between. The CDR3 runs 15 residues. The CDR3 sequence is CASSPLGGVTGELFF. As DNA, the CDR3 is TGTGCCAGCAGCCCCCTCGGGGGAGTCACCGGGGAGCTGTTTTTT.

The chain links TRBV7-2 to TRBJ2-7; tentative D call: TRBD1 (5 bases). The CDR3 runs to 15 residues. Germline values: CDR1 SGHTA, CDR2 FQGNSA. The V gene lost 1 base and the J gene lost 2 bases, with 12 bases spanning the gap. CDR3 sequence (DNA): TGTGCCAGCAGCTTAGACGTACGGACAACCTACGAGCAGTACTTC. Protein sequence: CASSLDVRTTYEQYF.